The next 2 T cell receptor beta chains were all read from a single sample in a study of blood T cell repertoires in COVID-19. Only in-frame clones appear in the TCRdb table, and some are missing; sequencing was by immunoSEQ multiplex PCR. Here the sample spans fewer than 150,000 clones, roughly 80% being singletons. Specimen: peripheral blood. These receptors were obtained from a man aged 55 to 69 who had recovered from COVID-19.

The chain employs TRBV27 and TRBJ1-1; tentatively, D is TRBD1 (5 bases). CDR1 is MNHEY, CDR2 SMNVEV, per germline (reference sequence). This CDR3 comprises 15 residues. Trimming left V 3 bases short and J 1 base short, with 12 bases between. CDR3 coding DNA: TGTGCCAGCAGTTTTGGCGGCAGGGAGAACACTGAAGCTTTCTTT. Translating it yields CASSFGGRENTEAFF.

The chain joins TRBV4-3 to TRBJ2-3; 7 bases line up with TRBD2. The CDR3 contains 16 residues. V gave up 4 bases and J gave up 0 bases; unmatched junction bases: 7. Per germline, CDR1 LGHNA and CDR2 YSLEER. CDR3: CASSRESSGSTDTQYF. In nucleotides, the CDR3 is TGCGCCAGCAGCCGGGAGTCTAGCGGCAGCACAGATACGCAGTATTTT.